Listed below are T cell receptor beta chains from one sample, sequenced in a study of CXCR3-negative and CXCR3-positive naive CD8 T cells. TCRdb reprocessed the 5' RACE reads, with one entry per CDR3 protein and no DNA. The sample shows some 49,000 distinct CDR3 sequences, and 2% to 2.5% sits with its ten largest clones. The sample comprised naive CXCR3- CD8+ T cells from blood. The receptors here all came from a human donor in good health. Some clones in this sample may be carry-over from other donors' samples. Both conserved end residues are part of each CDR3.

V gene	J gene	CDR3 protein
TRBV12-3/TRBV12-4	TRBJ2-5	CASSLGGIETQYF
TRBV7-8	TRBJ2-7	CASSSLSEGEGEQYF
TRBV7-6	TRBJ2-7	CASSLGPGYQSDEQYF
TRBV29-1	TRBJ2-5	CSVEVTSKETQYF
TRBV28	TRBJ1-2	CASRPNTRAVKGDYGYTF
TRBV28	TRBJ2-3	CASSVDTGKRGRSDADTQYF
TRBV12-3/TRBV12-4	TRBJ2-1	CASSQSGLFYEQFF
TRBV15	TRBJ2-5	CAAGGTQETQYF
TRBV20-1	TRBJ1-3	CSAPDSPSGNTIYF
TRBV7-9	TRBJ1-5	CASSSTRTGEDQPQHF
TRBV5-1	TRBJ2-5	CASSLVSPETQYF
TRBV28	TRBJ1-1	CASSFSRDRLETEAFF
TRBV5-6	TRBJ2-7	CASSFAGNYEQYF
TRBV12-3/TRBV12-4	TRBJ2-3	CASSPPGVTDTQYF
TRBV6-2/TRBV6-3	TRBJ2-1	CASSYIRAGSYNEQFF
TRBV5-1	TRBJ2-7	CASSWEAGDFYEQYF
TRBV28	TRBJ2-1	CASSLIAGVDNEQFF
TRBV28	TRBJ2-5	CASSFNRGWKTQYF
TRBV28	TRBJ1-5	CASSFVVINQPQHF
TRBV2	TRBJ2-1	CASSGWGVNEQFF
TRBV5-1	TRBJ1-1	CASKRGGTEAFF
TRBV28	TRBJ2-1	CASLGGGATEQFF
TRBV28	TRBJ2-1	CASSSRGGVRNEQFF
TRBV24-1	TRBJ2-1	CATSDLSGQVNNEQFF
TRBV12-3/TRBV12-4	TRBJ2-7	CASSLGTRVEQYF
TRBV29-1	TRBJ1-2	CSVDQGFYGYTF
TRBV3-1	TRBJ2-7	CASSPTADRGLAEQYF
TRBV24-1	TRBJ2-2	CATSPGLAAPRGPGELFF
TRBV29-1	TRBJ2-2	CSVEGPGPELFF
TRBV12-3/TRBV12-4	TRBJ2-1	CASSFAPSRGSDEQFF
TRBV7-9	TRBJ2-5	CASTRLQGQQEETQYF
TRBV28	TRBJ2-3	CASSRRTGRTSGSTDTQYF
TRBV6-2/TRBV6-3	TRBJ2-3	CASGDRESTDTQYF
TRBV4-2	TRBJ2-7	CATSRTGGHEQYF
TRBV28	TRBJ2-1	CASSLRGSEQFF
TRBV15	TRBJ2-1	CATLGSAAARSYNEQFF
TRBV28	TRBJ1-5	CASSGTGLEPQHF
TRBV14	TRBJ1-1	CASSQDREGGEAFF
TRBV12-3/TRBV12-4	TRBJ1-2	CASSPGFYGYTF
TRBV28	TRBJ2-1	CASSVLAGGYNEQFF
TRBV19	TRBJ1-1	CASSLDRDTEAFF
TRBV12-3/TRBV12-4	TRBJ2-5	CASSGTVLIAGQETQYF
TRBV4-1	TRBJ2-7	CASSQDPRGREQYF
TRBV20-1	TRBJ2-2	CSASQGGPLGELFF
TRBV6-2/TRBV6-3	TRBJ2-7	CASSYGGGQGNFYEQYF
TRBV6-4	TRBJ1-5	CARILHCGDRTWQPQHF
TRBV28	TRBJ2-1	CASSPQGETYNEQFF